The sequence of this T cell receptor (beta chain) was determined in a study of blood T cell repertoires in COVID-19. Recruits, aged about 18 to 100 years, lived in 25 or so US areas. Data came from immunoSEQ multiplex PCR; TCRdb stores just in-frame clones and leaves some out. The sample lists 300,000 to 450,000 clones, around 87% occurring once. The CDR3 totals 14 residues. CDR1 MNHNS and CDR2 SASEGT come from the germline V gene. The trim removed 8 bases at V and 4 bases at J, leaving 5 bases unmatched. The V gene is TRBV6-1, the J gene TRBJ2-2, with TRBD1 identical over 9 bases. The source of this sequence is a man aged 25-45 years who had recovered from COVID-19. Sequencing used PBMCs or T cells enriched from blood (not recorded which). CDR3 residues: CASGTGSGTGELFF. CDR3 nucleotide sequence: TGTGCCAGCGGGACAGGGTCGGGCACCGGGGAGCTGTTTTTT.